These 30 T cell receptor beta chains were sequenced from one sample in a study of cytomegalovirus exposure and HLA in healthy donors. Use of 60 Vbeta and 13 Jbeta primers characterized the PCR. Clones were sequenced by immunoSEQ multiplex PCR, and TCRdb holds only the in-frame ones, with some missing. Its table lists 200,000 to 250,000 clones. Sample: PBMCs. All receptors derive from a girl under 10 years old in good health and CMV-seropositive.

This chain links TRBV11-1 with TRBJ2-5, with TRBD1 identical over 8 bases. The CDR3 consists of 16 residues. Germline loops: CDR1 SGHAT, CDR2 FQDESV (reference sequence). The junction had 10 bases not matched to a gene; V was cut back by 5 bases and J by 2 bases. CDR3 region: CASSPGQGNYQETQYF. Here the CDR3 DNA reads TGTGCCAGCAGCCCCGGACAGGGAAACTATCAAGAGACCCAGTACTTC.

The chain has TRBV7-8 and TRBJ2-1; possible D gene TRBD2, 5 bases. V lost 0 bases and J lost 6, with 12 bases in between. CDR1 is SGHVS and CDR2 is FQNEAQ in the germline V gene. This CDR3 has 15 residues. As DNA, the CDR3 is TGTGCCAGCAGCTTAGCGTCTCCTAGCACCAATGAGCAGTTCTTC. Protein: CASSLASPSTNEQFF.

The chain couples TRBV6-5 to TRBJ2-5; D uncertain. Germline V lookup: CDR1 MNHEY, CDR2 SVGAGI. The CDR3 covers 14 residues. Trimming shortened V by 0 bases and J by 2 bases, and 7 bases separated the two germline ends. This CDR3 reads CASSYSNLQETQYF. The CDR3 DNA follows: TGTGCCAGCAGTTACTCGAACCTACAAGAGACCCAGTACTTC.

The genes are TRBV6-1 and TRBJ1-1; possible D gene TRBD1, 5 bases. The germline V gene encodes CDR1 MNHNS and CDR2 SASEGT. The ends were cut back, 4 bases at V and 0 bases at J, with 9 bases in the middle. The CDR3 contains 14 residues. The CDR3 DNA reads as TGTGCCAGCAGTGGACAGCTCATGAACACTGAAGCTTTCTTT. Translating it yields CASSGQLMNTEAFF.

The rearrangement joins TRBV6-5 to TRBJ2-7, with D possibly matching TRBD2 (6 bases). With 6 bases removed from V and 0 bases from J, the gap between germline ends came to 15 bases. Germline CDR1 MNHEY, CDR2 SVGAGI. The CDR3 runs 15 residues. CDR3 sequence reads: CASSSKQRASYEQYF. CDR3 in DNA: TGTGCCAGCAGCTCGAAGCAGCGGGCCTCCTACGAGCAGTACTTC.

The CDR3 region is CASSDAPVGDKYF. For the CDR3, the DNA is TGCGCCAGCAGTGATGCCCCTGTCGGGGACAAGTACTTC. J is TRBJ2-5 and V is TRBV10-1, with D tentatively TRBD1 (6 bases). In germline, CDR1 is WNHNN, CDR2 SYGVQD (reference sequence). The V end was cut by 3 bases, the J end by 12 bases, with 17 bases between. The CDR3 spans 13 residues.

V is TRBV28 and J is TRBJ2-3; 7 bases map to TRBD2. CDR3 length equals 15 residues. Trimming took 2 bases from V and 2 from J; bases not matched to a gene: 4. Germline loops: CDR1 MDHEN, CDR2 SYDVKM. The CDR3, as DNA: TGTGCCAGCAGTTTAAGCGGGGCCCACACAGATACGCAGTATTTT. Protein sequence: CASSLSGAHTDTQYF.

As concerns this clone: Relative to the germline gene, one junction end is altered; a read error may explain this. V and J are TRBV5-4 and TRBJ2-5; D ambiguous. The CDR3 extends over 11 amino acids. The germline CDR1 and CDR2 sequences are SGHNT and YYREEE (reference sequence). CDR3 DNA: TGTGCCAGCAGCCGTGAAGAGGCCCAGTACTTC. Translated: CASSREEAQYF.

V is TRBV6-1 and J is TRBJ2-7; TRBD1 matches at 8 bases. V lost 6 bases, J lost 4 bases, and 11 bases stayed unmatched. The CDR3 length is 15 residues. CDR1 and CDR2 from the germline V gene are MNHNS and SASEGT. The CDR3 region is CASRTGDGTKYEQYF. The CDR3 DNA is TGTGCCAGCAGGACAGGGGATGGGACGAAGTACGAGCAGTACTTC.

CDR3 in amino acids: CASSIPPDNEQFF. CDR3 bases: TGCGCCAGCAGCATACCACCGGACAATGAGCAGTTCTTC. J is TRBJ2-1 and V is TRBV10-1, with D uncertain. The V end lost 6 bases, the J end lost 5 bases, and 11 bases lay between the germline ends. The germline gives CDR1 WNHNN, CDR2 SYGVQD (reference sequence). The CDR3 is made up of 13 amino acids.

DNA for the CDR3: TGTGCCAGCAGCTCCGACCGGGACAGGCACTACGAGCAGTACTTC. Protein sequence: CASSSDRDRHYEQYF. This chain connects TRBV7-9 to TRBJ2-7; 8 nucleotides line up with TRBD1. The V gene end was trimmed by 4 bases and the J gene end by 3 bases; junction bases not matched to a gene: 8. Germline assignment: CDR1 SEHNR and CDR2 FQNEAQ (reference sequence). The length of the CDR3 is 15 residues.

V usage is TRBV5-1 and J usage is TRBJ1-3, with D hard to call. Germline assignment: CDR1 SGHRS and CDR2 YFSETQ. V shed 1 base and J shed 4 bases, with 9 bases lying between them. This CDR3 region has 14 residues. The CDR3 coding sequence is TGCGCCAGCAGCTTGACAGAAACGGGAAACACCATATATTTT. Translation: CASSLTETGNTIYF.

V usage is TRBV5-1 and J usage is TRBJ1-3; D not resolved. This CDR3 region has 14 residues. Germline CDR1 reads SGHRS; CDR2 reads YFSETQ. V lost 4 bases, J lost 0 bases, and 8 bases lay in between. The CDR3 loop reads CASSPGASGNTIYF. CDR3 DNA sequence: TGCGCCAGCAGCCCCGGAGCCTCTGGAAACACCATATATTTT.

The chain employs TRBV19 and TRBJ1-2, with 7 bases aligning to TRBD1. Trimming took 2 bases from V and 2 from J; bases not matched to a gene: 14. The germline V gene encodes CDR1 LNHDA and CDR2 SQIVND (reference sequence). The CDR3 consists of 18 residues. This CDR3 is CASSIRFFHRDSNYGYTF. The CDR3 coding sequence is TGTGCCAGTAGTATAAGGTTTTTCCATCGGGACAGCAACTATGGCTACACCTTC.

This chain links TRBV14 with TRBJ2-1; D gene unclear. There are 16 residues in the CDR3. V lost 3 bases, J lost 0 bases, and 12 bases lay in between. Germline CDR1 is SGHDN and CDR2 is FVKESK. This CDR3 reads CASSQRRQSSYNEQFF. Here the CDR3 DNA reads TGTGCCAGCAGCCAGCGGCGGCAGAGCTCCTACAATGAGCAGTTCTTC.

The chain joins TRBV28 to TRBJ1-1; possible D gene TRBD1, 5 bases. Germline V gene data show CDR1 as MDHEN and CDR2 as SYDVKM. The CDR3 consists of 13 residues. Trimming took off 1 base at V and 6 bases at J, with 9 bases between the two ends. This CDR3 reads CASSLLGGAEAFF. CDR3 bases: TGTGCCAGCAGTTTATTGGGGGGGGCTGAAGCTTTCTTT.

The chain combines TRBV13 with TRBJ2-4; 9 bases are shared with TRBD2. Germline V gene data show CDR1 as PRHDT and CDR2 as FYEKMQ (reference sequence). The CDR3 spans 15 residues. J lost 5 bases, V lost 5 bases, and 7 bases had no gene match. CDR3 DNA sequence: TGTGCCAGCAGCCGGGCGGGAGGGCCCGAAAACATTCAGTACTTC. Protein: CASSRAGGPENIQYF.

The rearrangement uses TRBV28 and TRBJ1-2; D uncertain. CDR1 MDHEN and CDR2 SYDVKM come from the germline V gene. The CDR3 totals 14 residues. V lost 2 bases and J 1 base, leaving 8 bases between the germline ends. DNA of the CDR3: TGTGCCAGCAGTTTACGTCGGGTTAACTATGGCTACACCTTC. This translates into CASSLRRVNYGYTF.

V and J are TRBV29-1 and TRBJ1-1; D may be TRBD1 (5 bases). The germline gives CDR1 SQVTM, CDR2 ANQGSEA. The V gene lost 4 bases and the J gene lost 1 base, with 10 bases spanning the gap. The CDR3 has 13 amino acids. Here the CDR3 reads CSVAPRENTEAFF. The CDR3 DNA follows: TGCAGCGTTGCCCCCAGGGAGAACACTGAAGCTTTCTTT.

The CDR3 DNA sequence: TGTGCCAGCAGCTACACCGAGCGTTCAAATGAGCAGTTCTTC. Protein: CASSYTERSNEQFF. The genes are TRBV5-4 and TRBJ2-1, with D uncertain. The CDR3 spans 14 residues. The V gene lost 3 bases and the J gene lost 7 bases, with 14 bases spanning the gap. CDR1 is SGHNT, CDR2 YYREEE, per germline (reference sequence).

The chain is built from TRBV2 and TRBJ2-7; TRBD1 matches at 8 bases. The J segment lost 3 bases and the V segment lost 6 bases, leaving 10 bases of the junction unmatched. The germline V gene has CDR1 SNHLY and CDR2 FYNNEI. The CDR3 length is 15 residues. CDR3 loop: CASSPRTGSNYEQYF. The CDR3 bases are TGTGCCAGCAGCCCGAGGACAGGGTCAAACTACGAGCAGTACTTC.

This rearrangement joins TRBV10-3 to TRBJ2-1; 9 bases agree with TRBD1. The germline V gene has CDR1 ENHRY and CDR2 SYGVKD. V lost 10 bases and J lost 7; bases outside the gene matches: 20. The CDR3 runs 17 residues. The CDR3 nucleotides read TGTGCCACCTTAACGGGGACCTGGACAGGGGAGAAGAATGAGCAGTTCTTC. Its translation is CATLTGTWTGEKNEQFF.

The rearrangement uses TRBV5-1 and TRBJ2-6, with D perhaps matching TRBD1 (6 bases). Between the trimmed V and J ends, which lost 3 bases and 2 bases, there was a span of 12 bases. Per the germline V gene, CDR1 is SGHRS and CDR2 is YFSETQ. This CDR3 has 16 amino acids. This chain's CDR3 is CASSSLGAPGANVLTF. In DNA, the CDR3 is TGCGCCAGCAGCTCACTGGGGGCGCCTGGGGCCAACGTCCTGACTTTC.

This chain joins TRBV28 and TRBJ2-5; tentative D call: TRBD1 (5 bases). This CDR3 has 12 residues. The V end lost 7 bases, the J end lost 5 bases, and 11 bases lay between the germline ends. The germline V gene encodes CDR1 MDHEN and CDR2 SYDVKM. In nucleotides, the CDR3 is TGTGCCAGCAAGCAGGGAAAGGAGACCCAGTACTTC. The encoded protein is CASKQGKETQYF. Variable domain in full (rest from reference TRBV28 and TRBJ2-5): DVKVTQSSRYLVKRTGEKVFLECVQDMDHENMFWYRQDPGLGLRLIYFSYDVKMKEKGDIPEGYSVSREKKERFSLILESASTNQTSMYLCASKQGKETQYFGPGTRLLVL.

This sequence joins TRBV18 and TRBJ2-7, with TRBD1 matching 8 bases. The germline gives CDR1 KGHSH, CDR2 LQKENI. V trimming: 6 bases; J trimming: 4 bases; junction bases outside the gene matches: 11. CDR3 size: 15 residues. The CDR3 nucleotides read TGTGCCAGCTCGCCGGGACAGGTTGTCCTATACGAGCAGTACTTC. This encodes CASSPGQVVLYEQYF.

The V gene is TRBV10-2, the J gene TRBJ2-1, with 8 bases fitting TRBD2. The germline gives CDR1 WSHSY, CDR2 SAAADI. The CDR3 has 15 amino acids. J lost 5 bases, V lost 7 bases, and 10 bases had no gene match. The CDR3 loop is CASKMKGLENNEQFF. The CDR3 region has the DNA TGCGCCAGCAAGATGAAGGGACTAGAAAACAATGAGCAGTTCTTC.

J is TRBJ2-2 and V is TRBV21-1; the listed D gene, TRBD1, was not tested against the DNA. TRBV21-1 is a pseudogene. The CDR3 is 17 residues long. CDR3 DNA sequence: TGTGCCAGCAGTTACACTCATGGACAGGTCCTCACCGGGGAGCTGTTTTTT. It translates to CASSYTHGQVLTGELFF.

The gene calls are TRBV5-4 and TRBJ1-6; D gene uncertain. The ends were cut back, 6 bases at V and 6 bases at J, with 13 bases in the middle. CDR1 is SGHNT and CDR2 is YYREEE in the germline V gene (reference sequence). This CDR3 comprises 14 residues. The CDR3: CASKKGDVNSPLHF. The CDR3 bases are TGTGCCAGCAAGAAAGGAGATGTTAATTCACCCCTCCACTTT.

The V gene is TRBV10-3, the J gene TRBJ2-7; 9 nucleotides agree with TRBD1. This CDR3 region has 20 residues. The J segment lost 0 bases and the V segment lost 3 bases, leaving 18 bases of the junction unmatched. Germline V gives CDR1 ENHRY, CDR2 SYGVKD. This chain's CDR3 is CAISELGTGKGGYSSYEQYF. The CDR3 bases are TGTGCCATCAGTGAACTGGGGACAGGGAAGGGAGGTTATAGCTCCTACGAGCAGTACTTC.

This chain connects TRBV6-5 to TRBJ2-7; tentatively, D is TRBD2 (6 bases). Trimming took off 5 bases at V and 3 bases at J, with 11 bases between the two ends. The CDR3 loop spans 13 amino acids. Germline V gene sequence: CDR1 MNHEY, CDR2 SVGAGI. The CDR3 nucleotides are TGTGCCAGCAGTGCGGGAACCCGCTACGAGCAGTACTTC. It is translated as CASSAGTRYEQYF.